Shown below are 18 T cell receptor beta chains from a single sample sequenced in a study of cytomegalovirus exposure and HLA in healthy donors. It was with 60 Vbeta and 13 Jbeta primers that the PCR ran. The data were produced by immunoSEQ multiplex PCR, yet TCRdb's version contains in-frame clones alone and is incomplete. The sample contains 150,000 to 200,000 clones, about 75% of which appear only once. The sequencing input was PBMCs. The receptors originated from a female donor in good health and CMV-seronegative.

This clone was recorded once. V usage is TRBV18 and J usage is TRBJ2-1; the match to TRBD2 covers 8 bases. V shed 3 bases and J 5 bases; nucleotides not matched to a gene: 3. The CDR3 sequence is 14 residues long. Germline V gene data show CDR1 as KGHSH and CDR2 as LQKENI. The DNA of the CDR3 is TGTGCCAGCTCACCCCTAGCGGGCCACAATGAGCAGTTCTTC. Protein product: CASSPLAGHNEQFF.

The chain has TRBV27 and TRBJ2-1; 8 bases are a match to TRBD2. Germline values: CDR1 MNHEY, CDR2 SMNVEV (reference sequence). Germline trimming cut 3 bases from V and 0 bases from J; bases unmatched to any gene: 4. CDR3 length: 16 amino acids. CDR3 DNA: TGTGCCAGCAGTTTTTCCGGGAGGGGCTCCTACAATGAGCAGTTCTTC. It yields the protein CASSFSGRGSYNEQFF.

The rearrangement uses TRBV7-9 and TRBJ1-2; D call uncertain. V lost 2 bases, J lost 3 bases, and 7 bases lay in between. The CDR3 runs 13 residues. The germline V gene has CDR1 SEHNR and CDR2 FQNEAQ (reference sequence). This CDR3 reads CASSLIGDYGYTF. CDR3 DNA: TGTGCCAGCAGCTTAATCGGTGACTATGGCTACACCTTC.

As concerns this clone: The same CDR3 also results from other DNA sequences found in this sample. V and J are TRBV9 and TRBJ1-2, with D possibly TRBD1 on 5 matching bases. The CDR3 contains 13 residues. The germline V gene has CDR1 SGDLS and CDR2 YYNGEE. Between the trimmed V and J ends, which lost 6 bases and 1 base, there was a span of 10 bases. The CDR3 loop is CASTPTVNYGYTF. CDR3 DNA sequence: TGTGCCAGCACCCCGACAGTTAACTATGGCTACACCTTC.

The chain carries TRBV5-1 and TRBJ1-3; D unresolved. The CDR3 runs 15 residues. CDR1 is SGHRS, CDR2 YFSETQ, per germline. Trimming took 0 bases from V and 4 from J, leaving 11 bases between them. The CDR3 is CASSLDGMGGNTIYF. The CDR3 DNA reads TGCGCCAGCAGCTTGGACGGGATGGGAGGAAACACCATATATTTT.

The chain joins TRBV4-1 to TRBJ1-2; D not certain. This CDR3 has 14 residues. In germline, CDR1 is MGHRA, CDR2 YSYEKL. Trimming removed 0 bases from V and 5 bases from J, with 10 bases in between. CDR3 sequence reads: CASSQDLGGYGYTF. The CDR3, as DNA: TGCGCCAGCAGCCAAGATTTAGGAGGGTATGGCTACACCTTC.

V and J are TRBV29-1 and TRBJ2-4; no reliable D call. This CDR3 has 15 amino acids. CDR1 and CDR2 from the germline V gene are SQVTM and ANQGSEA. Trimming pared 7 bases from V and 8 bases from J, leaving 24 bases between. CDR3: CSARSAVKSQDIQYF. For the CDR3, the DNA is TGCAGCGCTAGATCGGCAGTAAAGTCCCAAGACATTCAGTACTTC. Based on the CDR3 plus reference TRBV29-1 and TRBJ2-4, the full variable domain is SAVISQKPSRDICQRGTSLTIQCQVDSQVTMMFWYRQQPGQSLTLIATANQGSEATYESGFVIDKFPISRPNLTFSTLTVSNMSPEDSSIYLCSARSAVKSQDIQYFGAGTRLSVL.

The rearrangement links TRBV2 to TRBJ1-1; the D is unclear. The V gene lost 2 bases and the J gene lost 1 base, with 8 bases spanning the gap. CDR3 length: 14 residues. Germline CDR1 and CDR2: SNHLY and FYNNEI. CDR3 protein: CASSETRQNTEAFF. Written as DNA, the CDR3 is TGTGCCAGCAGTGAAACGAGACAGAACACTGAAGCTTTCTTT.

The chain combines TRBV7-3 with TRBJ2-1; maybe TRBD2 (6 bases). CDR1 and CDR2 from the germline V gene are SGHTA and FQGTGA. The CDR3 runs 16 residues. The V and J ends lost 1 base and 5 bases respectively, with 15 bases between them. This CDR3 is CASSLNSRLGNNEQFF. In DNA, the CDR3 is TGTGCCAGCAGCTTAAATTCGAGACTAGGGAACAATGAGCAGTTCTTC.

The chain employs TRBV10-1 and TRBJ2-3; 7 nucleotides agree with TRBD1. There are 15 residues in the CDR3. V gave up 3 bases and J gave up 7 bases; unmatched junction bases: 10. Germline V gene sequence: CDR1 WNHNN, CDR2 SYGVQD (reference sequence). The CDR3 here is CASSDQGESRNTQYF. As DNA, the CDR3 is TGCGCCAGCAGTGACCAGGGGGAGAGTCGAAATACGCAGTATTTT.

This chain connects TRBV18 to TRBJ2-3; TRBD2 matches 10 bases. The V and J ends lost 4 bases and 2 bases, in that order; junction bases with no gene match: 9. Germline-derived CDR1 and CDR2 are KGHSH and LQKENI. There are 17 residues in the CDR3. DNA for the CDR3: TGTGCCAGCTCACGTCCGGGACTAGCGCCCGACACAGATACGCAGTATTTT. This gives the protein CASSRPGLAPDTDTQYF.

This clone was seen only a few times. The chain is built from TRBV9 and TRBJ1-5; D is uncertain. Germline V lookup: CDR1 SGDLS, CDR2 YYNGEE. V was pared by 5 bases and J by 6 bases, with 18 bases between. CDR3 length: 15 residues. CDR3 in amino acids: CASSPGGTRLQPQHF. The CDR3 DNA is TGTGCCAGCAGTCCTGGCGGTACAAGGCTTCAGCCCCAGCATTTT.

The V gene is TRBV7-3, the J gene TRBJ2-5; TRBD1 is a possible D gene (5 bases). CDR3 length: 14 amino acids. Trimming shortened V by 5 bases and J by 4 bases, and 14 bases separated the two germline ends. Germline assignment: CDR1 SGHTA and CDR2 FQGTGA. CDR3 coding DNA: TGTGCCAGCAGCCCAGGGTCTAGGGGAGAGACCCAGTACTTC. This codes for CASSPGSRGETQYF.

J is TRBJ1-2 and V is TRBV30; tentative D call: TRBD1 (6 bases). In germline, CDR1 is GTSNPN, CDR2 SVGIG (reference sequence). The CDR3 is 14 amino acids. V was pared by 2 bases and J by 4 bases, with 14 bases between. The CDR3 is CAWSRIQGGYGYTF. DNA for the CDR3: TGTGCCTGGAGTCGCATACAGGGCGGCTATGGCTACACCTTC.

In its sample, this clone was seen once. This sequence joins TRBV27 and TRBJ2-7; 10 positions match TRBD2. The CDR3 runs 15 residues. Germline CDR1 reads MNHEY; CDR2 reads SMNVEV (reference sequence). V was pared by 6 bases and J by 0 bases, with 5 bases of the junction left unmatched. The CDR3 nucleotides are TGTGCCAGCAGCTCACCTAGCGGGAGCTCCTACGAGCAGTACTTC. Translation: CASSSPSGSSYEQYF.

A remark on this clone: Different DNA sequences within this sample yield the same CDR3. This chain links TRBV18 with TRBJ1-1, with 9 bases that match TRBD1. Losses at the gene ends were 3 bases for V and 2 bases for J; bases not matched to a gene: 4. CDR1 KGHSH and CDR2 LQKENI come from the germline V gene. CDR3 length equals 15 residues. This CDR3 is CASSPSTGGNTEAFF. The CDR3 DNA is TGTGCCAGCTCACCGAGTACAGGGGGCAACACTGAAGCTTTCTTT. Full variable domain (outside the CDR3, taken from reference TRBV18 and TRBJ1-1): NAGVMQNPRHLVRRRGQEARLRCSPMKGHSHVYWYRQLPEEGLKFMVYLQKENIIDESGMPKERFSAEFPKEGPSILRIQQVVRGDSAAYFCASSPSTGGNTEAFFGQGTRLTVV.

The chain employs TRBV5-1 and TRBJ1-2; possibly TRBD1 for D (5 bases). The CDR3 has 16 residues. V lost 4 bases to trimming and J lost 8 bases, with 24 bases between them. Germline CDR1 SGHRS, CDR2 YFSETQ. The CDR3 DNA reads as TGCGCCAGCAGCCGGTCTATGGGCAGGGAAGAGAGGGGCTACACCTTC. This encodes CASSRSMGREERGYTF.

The chain has TRBV7-3 and TRBJ2-1; 11 nucleotides agree with TRBD2. The length of the CDR3 is 14 residues. V gave up 4 bases and J gave up 5 bases; unmatched junction bases: 1. Germline values: CDR1 SGHTA, CDR2 FQGTGA. The CDR3 reads CASSSSGGNNEQFF. The CDR3 region has the DNA TGTGCCAGCAGCTCTAGCGGGGGGAACAATGAGCAGTTCTTC. The complete variable domain, with remaining parts taken from reference TRBV7-3 and TRBJ2-1, reads GAGVSQTPSNKVTEKGKYVELRCDPISGHTALYWYRQSLGQGPEFLIYFQGTGAADDSGLPNDRFFAVRPEGSVSTLKIQRTERGDSAVYLCASSSSGGNNEQFFGPGTRLTVL.